The 27 T cell receptor beta chains below were found in one sample sequenced in a study of blood T cells in healthy people across ages. A sample-barcoded 5' primer and a J-beta primer mix were used in a second PCR of roughly 6 to 11 cycles. Each CDR3 protein gets one entry after TCRdb re-called the 5' RACE reads with MiXCR. The sample includes fewer than 2,000,000 distinct CDR3 sequences, about two fifths of them seen just once. Sequenced input: blood. The receptors were sampled from a human donor in good health.

Only a few counts were recorded for this clonotype. The chain employs TRBV11-3 and TRBJ2-4; 9 nucleotides align to TRBD2. Judging by the DNA end, TRBJ2-7 fits better; the J call may be wrong. CDR1 is SGHNT, CDR2 YENEEA, per germline. CDR3 length equals 17 residues. CDR3 bases: TGTGCCAGCAGCTTAGTGGGGGGACTAGCTCGGGCTTACGAGCAGTACTTC. It is translated as CASSLVGGLARAYEQYF.

This clonotype was observed a handful of times. The gene calls are TRBV6-1 and TRBJ2-3, with 9 bases that match TRBD1. V was clipped by 4 bases and J by 11 bases; unmatched bases: 16. CDR3 length: 16 amino acids. Germline CDR1 and CDR2: MNHNS and SASEGT. CDR3 region: CASSGTGTGTSYEQYF. The CDR3 DNA reads as TGTGCCAGCAGTGGAACCGGGACAGGGACATCCTACGAGCAGTATTTT.

In this sample, this clonotype turned up a few times. The gene calls are TRBV6-1 and TRBJ1-1; D ambiguous. Trimming left V 2 bases short and J 4 bases short, with 5 bases between. This CDR3 is 12 amino acids long. CDR1 and CDR2 (germline): MNHNS, SASEGT. The CDR3 coding sequence is TGTGCCAGCAGTGAACACGCCACTGAAGCTTTCTTT. Protein product: CASSEHATEAFF.

This clonotype has a count of ten or more. The V and J genes are TRBV25-1 and TRBJ2-1, with 7 bases matching TRBD1. V trimming: 3 bases; J trimming: 5 bases; junction bases outside the gene matches: 7. The CDR3 has 15 residues. The germline V gene encodes CDR1 MGHDK and CDR2 SYGVNS. The CDR3 reads CASSDHRDSHNEQFF. The CDR3 DNA follows: TGTGCCAGCAGTGATCACCGGGACAGTCACAATGAGCAGTTCTTC. Complete variable domain (other parts from reference TRBV25-1 and TRBJ2-1): EADIYQTPRYLVIGTGKKITLECSQTMGHDKMYWYQQDPGMELHLIHYSYGVNSTEKGDLSSESTVSRIRTEHFPLTLESARPSHTSQYLCASSDHRDSHNEQFFGPGTRLTVL.

V gene TRBV4-2 combines with J gene TRBJ1-5; no reliable D call. Germline loops: CDR1 LGHNA, CDR2 YNFKEQ. This CDR3 spans 16 amino acids. Trimming cost V 0 bases and J 3 bases, with 12 bases left between them. Written as DNA, the CDR3 is TGTGCCAGCAGCCAAGATCTCCCCGCTTTCAATCAGCCCCAGCATTTT. This encodes CASSQDLPAFNQPQHF.

This clonotype was observed a handful of times. CDR3 residues: CSASAGHRTYNEQFF. As DNA, the CDR3 is TGCAGTGCTAGCGCGGGACACAGAACCTACAATGAGCAGTTCTTC. The chain links TRBV20-1 to TRBJ2-1, with D tentatively TRBD1 or TRBD2 (6 bases each). Looked up from germline, CDR1 is DFQATT and CDR2 is SNEGSKA (reference sequence). This CDR3 is 15 amino acids long. Between the trimmed V and J ends, which lost 3 bases and 2 bases, there was a span of 14 bases.

The chain recombines TRBV29-1 with TRBJ1-2; D is unresolved. Trimming pared 7 bases from V and 1 base from J, leaving 10 bases between. This CDR3 contains 12 residues. Germline V gives CDR1 SQVTM, CDR2 ANQGSEA. This CDR3 is CSARFGNYGYTF. DNA for the CDR3: TGCAGCGCTCGGTTTGGTAACTATGGCTACACCTTC.

The chain recombines TRBV12-3 or TRBV12-4 with TRBJ2-1, with 9 bases aligning to TRBD2. Trimming cost V 3 bases and J 10 bases; bases outside gene matches: 7. This CDR3 contains 14 residues. The CDR3 nucleotides read TGTGCCAGCAGTTTCTCTAGCGGGGTTGTGGAGCAGTTCTTC. Translating gives CASSFSSGVVEQFF.

V and J are TRBV14 and TRBJ2-1; D is unresolved. V was cut by 0 bases and J by 12 bases, with 15 bases left in between. Germline loops: CDR1 SGHDN, CDR2 FVKESK. The CDR3 length is 14 residues. The CDR3 DNA reads as TGTGCCAGCAGCCAAGATGTCCGTCCGGGTCGGCAGTTCTTC. Protein sequence: CASSQDVRPGRQFF.

The chain employs TRBV9 and TRBJ1-4; D might be TRBD1 (5 bases). Germline lookup yields CDR1 SGDLS and CDR2 YYNGEE. V was shortened by 4 bases and J by 11 bases, with 15 bases between the two germline ends. There are 13 residues in the CDR3. CDR3 amino acids: CASSPSWGGKLFF. In DNA form, the CDR3 reads TGTGCCAGCAGCCCGAGCTGGGGGGGTAAACTGTTTTTT.

This clonotype has just a few counts. The chain combines TRBV7-9 with TRBJ2-5, with D perhaps matching TRBD2 (5 bases). Per the germline V gene, CDR1 is SEHNR and CDR2 is FQNEAQ (reference sequence). Trimming took off 1 base at V and 9 bases at J, with 15 bases between the two ends. This CDR3 is 14 amino acids long. The CDR3 DNA reads TGTGCCAGCAGCTTAGTATCGTTCCGGGATGCCCAGTACTTC. Its translation: CASSLVSFRDAQYF.

This chain connects TRBV6-1 to TRBJ1-5; TRBD1 matches at 9 bases. The CDR3 covers 16 residues. The ends lost 6 bases at V and 6 bases at J; junction bases unmatched: 12. Germline V gene lookup returns CDR1 MNHNS and CDR2 SASEGT. The CDR3 loop reads CASRPRDREVRQPQHF. The DNA for the CDR3 is TGTGCCAGCAGGCCCCGGGACAGGGAAGTTCGTCAGCCCCAGCATTTT.

About this clonotype: An end of the junction differs from the germline gene, which may be a read error. V and J are TRBV7-2 and TRBJ1-5; D unresolved. Germline V gives CDR1 SGHTA, CDR2 FQGNSA. The CDR3 length is 15 residues. CDR3 in DNA: TGTGCCAACAGCTTGGGCCCGGAAGGTTATCGGCCCCAGCATTTT. Protein product: CANSLGPEGYRPQHF. The whole variable domain, remainder taken from reference TRBV7-2 and TRBJ1-5, is GAGVSQSPSNKVTEKGKDVELRCDPISGHTALYWYRQSLGQGLEFLIYFQGNSAPDKSGLPSDRFSAERTGGSVSTLTIQRTQQEDSAVYLCANSLGPEGYRPQHFGDGTRLSIL.

V gene TRBV12-3 or TRBV12-4 combines with J gene TRBJ1-1; D is uncertain. CDR3 length equals 13 residues. The V end lost 3 bases, the J end lost 4 bases, and 9 bases lay between the germline ends. The CDR3, as DNA: TGTGCCAGCAGTTTTGGTCGGTCCACTGAAGCTTTCTTT. Translation gives CASSFGRSTEAFF.

This clonotype was counted a few times. The gene calls are TRBV7-9 and TRBJ1-5, with D perhaps TRBD1 (5 bases). There are 15 residues in the CDR3. The V and J ends lost 4 bases and 2 bases respectively, with 12 bases between them. Germline-derived CDR1 and CDR2 are SEHNR and FQNEAQ (reference sequence). The CDR3 spells CASSSWDEGNQPQHF. DNA of the CDR3: TGTGCCAGCAGCTCCTGGGACGAGGGCAATCAGCCCCAGCATTTT.

The V call is TRBV6-5, the J call TRBJ2-1; 9 bases are a match to TRBD1. V lost 4 bases, J lost 7 bases, and 8 bases stayed unmatched. Looked up from germline, CDR1 is MNHEY and CDR2 is SVGAGI. The CDR3 totals 15 residues. The CDR3 sequence is CASSFGTGNKNEQFF. Written as DNA, the CDR3 is TGTGCCAGCAGTTTCGGGACAGGGAATAAGAATGAGCAGTTCTTC.

The chain joins TRBV6-6 to TRBJ2-7; 10 bases match TRBD1. The CDR3 runs 15 residues. J gave up 1 base and V 6 bases, and 6 bases lay outside the gene matches. Germline CDR1 is MNHNY and CDR2 is SVGAGI (reference sequence). The CDR3 DNA sequence: TGTGCCAGCAGCAAGGGGACAGGGGAATCCTACGAGCAGTACTTC. Its protein is CASSKGTGESYEQYF.

This chain joins TRBV20-1 and TRBJ2-1; the D is unclear. Deletions cut 7 bases from V and 10 bases from J, with 11 bases between. Germline V gives CDR1 DFQATT, CDR2 SNEGSKA (reference sequence). This CDR3 region has 10 residues. CDR3 bases: TGCAGTGTTTTCGGAGTGGAGCAGTTCTTC. Amino acids: CSVFGVEQFF.

This clonotype turned up a few times. The V call is TRBV24-1, the J call TRBJ1-2; 10 bases fit TRBD1. Germline CDR1 reads KGHDR; CDR2 reads SFDVKD. V was pared by 2 bases and J by 8 bases, with 4 bases of the junction left unmatched. The CDR3 totals 14 residues. Here the CDR3 DNA reads TGTGCCACCAGTGATTCGACAGGGGGCGGAGGCTACACCTTC. This sequence encodes CATSDSTGGGGYTF.

This clonotype was recorded a few times. The V call is TRBV5-1, the J call TRBJ1-1; weak D call: TRBD1 (5 bases). V lost 6 bases, J lost 3 bases, and 15 bases lay in between. Per the germline V gene, CDR1 is SGHRS and CDR2 is YFSETQ. The CDR3 runs to 14 residues. CDR3 nucleotides: TGCGCCAGCACCCTGGTGGGGGTTGACACTGAAGCTTTCTTT. Protein product: CASTLVGVDTEAFF.

This clonotype was observed a handful of times. V is TRBV20-1 and J is TRBJ2-3; no definite D call. Germline assignment: CDR1 DFQATT and CDR2 SNEGSKA (reference sequence). The CDR3 totals 15 residues. V lost 7 bases, J lost 0 bases, and 17 bases lay in between. CDR3 coding DNA: TGCAGTGTCGCCACACTGCGAGATAGCACAGATACGCAGTATTTT. This gives the protein CSVATLRDSTDTQYF.

V usage is TRBV5-1 and J usage is TRBJ1-1; D is possibly TRBD1 (5 bases). V lost 0 bases, J lost 4 bases, and 10 bases lay in between. Per the germline V gene, CDR1 is SGHRS and CDR2 is YFSETQ. The CDR3 consists of 14 residues. The CDR3 nucleotides read TGCGCCAGCAGCTTGGGATCTGGGGGCACTGAAGCTTTCTTT. This gives the protein CASSLGSGGTEAFF. Full variable domain (rest looked up from reference TRBV5-1 and TRBJ1-1): KAGVTQTPRYLIKTRGQQVTLSCSPISGHRSVSWYQQTPGQGLQFLFEYFSETQRNKGNFPGRFSGRQFSNSRSEMNVSTLELGDSALYLCASSLGSGGTEAFFGQGTRLTVV.

This clonotype was seen a few times. CDR3 in amino acids: CASSPGTSGIWGGVNEQFF. The CDR3 region has the DNA TGTGCCAGCAGTCCCGGGACTAGCGGAATCTGGGGTGGGGTTAATGAGCAGTTCTTC. The chain couples TRBV6-2 or TRBV6-3 to TRBJ2-1, with 11 bases fitting TRBD2. The CDR3 is 19 residues long. Germline V gene lookup returns CDR1 MNHEY and CDR2 SVGEGT. The trim removed 5 bases at V and 7 bases at J, leaving 19 bases unmatched.

The chain combines TRBV18 with TRBJ1-5; D ambiguous. This CDR3 is built from 14 residues. Trimming left V 2 bases short and J 4 bases short, with 9 bases between. Germline lookup yields CDR1 KGHSH and CDR2 LQKENI. This CDR3 is CASSPVGKNQPQHF. DNA for the CDR3: TGTGCCAGCTCACCAGTGGGAAAGAATCAGCCCCAGCATTTT.

Many counts were recorded for this clonotype. The chain recombines TRBV7-3 with TRBJ1-2, with D uncertain. CDR1 is SGHTA, CDR2 FQGTGA, per germline. V was clipped by 5 bases and J by 4 bases, with 11 bases between them. There are 13 residues in the CDR3. The CDR3 sequence is CASSPDPGYGYTF. The CDR3 bases are TGTGCCAGCAGCCCAGACCCAGGCTATGGCTACACCTTC.

This clonotype appeared a few times. A read error is possible here, since a much larger clone lies one base away. The chain combines TRBV27 with TRBJ2-6; no firm D call. The V end was cut by 8 bases, the J end by 0 bases, with 2 bases between. The CDR3 contains 12 residues. Looked up from germline, CDR1 is MNHEY and CDR2 is SMNVEV (reference sequence). The CDR3 loop reads CASASGANVLTF. The DNA for the CDR3 is TGTGCCAGCGCCTCTGGGGCCAACGTCCTGACTTTC. Based on the CDR3 plus reference TRBV27 and TRBJ2-6, the full variable domain is EAQVTQNPRYLITVTGKKLTVTCSQNMNHEYMSWYRQDPGLGLRQIYYSMNVEVTDKGDVPEGYKVSRKEKRNFPLILESPSPNQTSLYFCASASGANVLTFGAGSRLTVL.

This clonotype was seen once. The V call is TRBV13, the J call TRBJ1-2, with 9 positions matching TRBD1. Looked up from germline, CDR1 is PRHDT and CDR2 is FYEKMQ (reference sequence). The CDR3 contains 16 residues. The junction had 8 bases not matched to a gene; V was cut back by 2 bases and J by 4 bases. CDR3 in amino acids: CASSLLGQGSCYGYTF. The CDR3 region has the DNA TGTGCCAGCAGCTTACTAGGACAGGGGTCATGCTATGGCTACACCTTC.